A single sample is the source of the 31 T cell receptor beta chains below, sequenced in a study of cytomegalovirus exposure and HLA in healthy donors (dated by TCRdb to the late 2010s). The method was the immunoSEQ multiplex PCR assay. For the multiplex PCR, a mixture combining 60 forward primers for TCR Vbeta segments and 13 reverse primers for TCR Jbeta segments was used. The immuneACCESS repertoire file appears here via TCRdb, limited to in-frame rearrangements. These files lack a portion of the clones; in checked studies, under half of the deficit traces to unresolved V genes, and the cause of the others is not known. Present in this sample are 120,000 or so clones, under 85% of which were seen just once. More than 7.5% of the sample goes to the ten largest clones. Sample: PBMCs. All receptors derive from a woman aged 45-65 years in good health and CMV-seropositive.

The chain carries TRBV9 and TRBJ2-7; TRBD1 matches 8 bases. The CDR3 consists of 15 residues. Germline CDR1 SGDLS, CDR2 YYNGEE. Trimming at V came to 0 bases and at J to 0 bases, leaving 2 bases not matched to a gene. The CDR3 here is CASSVGTGSSYEQYF. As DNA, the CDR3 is TGTGCCAGCAGCGTAGGGACAGGGAGCTCCTACGAGCAGTACTTC.

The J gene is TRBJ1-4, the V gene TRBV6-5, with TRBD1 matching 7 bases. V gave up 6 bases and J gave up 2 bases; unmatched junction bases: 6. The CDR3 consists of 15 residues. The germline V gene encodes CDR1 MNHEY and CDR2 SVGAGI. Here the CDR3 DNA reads TGTGCCAGCAGCCCCGCAGGGGGGACTAATGAAAAACTGTTTTTT. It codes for CASSPAGGTNEKLFF.

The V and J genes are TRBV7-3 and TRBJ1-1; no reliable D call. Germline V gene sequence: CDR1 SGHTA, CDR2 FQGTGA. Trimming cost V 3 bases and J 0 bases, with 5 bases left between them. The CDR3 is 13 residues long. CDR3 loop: CASSFQVNTEAFF. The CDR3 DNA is TGTGCCAGCAGCTTTCAGGTGAACACTGAAGCTTTCTTT.

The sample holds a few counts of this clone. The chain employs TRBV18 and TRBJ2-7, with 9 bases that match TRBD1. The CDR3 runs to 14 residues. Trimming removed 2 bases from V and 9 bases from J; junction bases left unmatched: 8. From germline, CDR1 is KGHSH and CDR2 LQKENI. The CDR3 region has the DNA TGTGCCAGCTCACCAGGACAGGGGATCATCGGGCAGTACTTC. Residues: CASSPGQGIIGQYF. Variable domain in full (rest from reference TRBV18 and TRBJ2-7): NAGVMQNPRHLVRRRGQEARLRCSPMKGHSHVYWYRQLPEEGLKFMVYLQKENIIDESGMPKERFSAEFPKEGPSILRIQQVVRGDSAAYFCASSPGQGIIGQYFGPGTRLTVT.

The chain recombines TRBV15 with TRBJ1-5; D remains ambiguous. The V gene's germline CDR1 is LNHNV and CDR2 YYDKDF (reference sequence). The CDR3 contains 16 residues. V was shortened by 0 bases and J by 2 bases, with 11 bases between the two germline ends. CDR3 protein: CATSRDLGRGNQPQHF. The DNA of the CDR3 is TGTGCCACCAGCAGAGATCTGGGGAGGGGCAATCAGCCCCAGCATTTT.

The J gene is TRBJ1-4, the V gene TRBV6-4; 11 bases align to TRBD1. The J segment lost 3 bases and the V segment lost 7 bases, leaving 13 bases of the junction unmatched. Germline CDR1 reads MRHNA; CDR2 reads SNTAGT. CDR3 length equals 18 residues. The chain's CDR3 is CASTSNRDRGVANEKLFF. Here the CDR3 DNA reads TGTGCCAGCACCTCGAACCGGGACAGGGGGGTCGCTAATGAAAAACTGTTTTTT.

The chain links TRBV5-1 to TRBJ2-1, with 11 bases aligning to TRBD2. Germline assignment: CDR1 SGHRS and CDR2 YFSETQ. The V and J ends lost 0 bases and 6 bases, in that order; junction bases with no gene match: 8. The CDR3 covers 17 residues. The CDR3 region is CASSLVLAGGPGNEQFF. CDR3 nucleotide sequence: TGCGCCAGCAGCTTGGTCTTAGCGGGGGGGCCGGGCAATGAGCAGTTCTTC.

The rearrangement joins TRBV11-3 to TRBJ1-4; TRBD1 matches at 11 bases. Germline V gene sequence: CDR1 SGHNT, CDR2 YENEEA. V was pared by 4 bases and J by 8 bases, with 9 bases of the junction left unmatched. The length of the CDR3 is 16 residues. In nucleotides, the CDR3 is TGTGCCAGCAGCTCGCGGACAGGGGGCCCGGGAGAAAAACTGTTTTTT. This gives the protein CASSSRTGGPGEKLFF.

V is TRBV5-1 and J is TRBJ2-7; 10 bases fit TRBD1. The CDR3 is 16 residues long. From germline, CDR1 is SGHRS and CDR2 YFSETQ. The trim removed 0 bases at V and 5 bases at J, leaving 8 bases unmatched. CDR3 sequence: CASSLALTGGMNEQYF. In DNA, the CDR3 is TGCGCCAGCAGCTTGGCCCTGACAGGGGGCATGAACGAGCAGTACTTC.

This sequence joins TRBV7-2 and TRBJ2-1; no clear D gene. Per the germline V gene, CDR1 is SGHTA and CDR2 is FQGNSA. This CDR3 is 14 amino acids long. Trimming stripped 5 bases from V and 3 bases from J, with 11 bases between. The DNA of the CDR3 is TGTGCCAGCAGCCCCTCTCCCAGCTACAATGAGCAGTTCTTC. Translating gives CASSPSPSYNEQFF. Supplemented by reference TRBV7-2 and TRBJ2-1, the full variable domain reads GAGVSQSPSNKVTEKGKDVELRCDPISGHTALYWYRQSLGQGLEFLIYFQGNSAPDKSGLPSDRFSAERTGGSVSTLTIQRTQQEDSAVYLCASSPSPSYNEQFFGPGTRLTVL.

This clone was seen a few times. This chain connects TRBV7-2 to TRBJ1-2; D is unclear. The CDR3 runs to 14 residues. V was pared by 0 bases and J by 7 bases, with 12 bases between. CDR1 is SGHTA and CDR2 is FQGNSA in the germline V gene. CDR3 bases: TGTGCCAGCAGCTTAGCGCCTGAGGGAGGTGGCTACACCTTC. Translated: CASSLAPEGGGYTF.

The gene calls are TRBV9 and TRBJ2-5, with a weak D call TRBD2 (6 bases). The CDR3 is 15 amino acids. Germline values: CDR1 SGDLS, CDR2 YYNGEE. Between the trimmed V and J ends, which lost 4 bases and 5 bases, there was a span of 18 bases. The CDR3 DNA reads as TGTGCCAGCAGCACGAGCGGGTCCAAGGGGGAGACCCAGTACTTC. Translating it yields CASSTSGSKGETQYF.

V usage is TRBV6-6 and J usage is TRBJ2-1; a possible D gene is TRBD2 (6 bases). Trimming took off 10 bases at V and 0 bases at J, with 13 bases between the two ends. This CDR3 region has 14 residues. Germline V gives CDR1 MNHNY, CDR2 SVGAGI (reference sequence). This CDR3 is CATSSESSYNEQFF. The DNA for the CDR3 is TGTGCCACCTCTAGCGAGAGCTCCTACAATGAGCAGTTCTTC.

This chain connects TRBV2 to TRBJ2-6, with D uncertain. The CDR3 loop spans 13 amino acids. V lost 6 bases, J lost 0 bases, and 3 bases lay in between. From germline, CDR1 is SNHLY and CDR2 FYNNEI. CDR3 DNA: TGTGCCAGCAGGGCCTCTGGGGCCAACGTCCTGACTTTC. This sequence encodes CASRASGANVLTF.

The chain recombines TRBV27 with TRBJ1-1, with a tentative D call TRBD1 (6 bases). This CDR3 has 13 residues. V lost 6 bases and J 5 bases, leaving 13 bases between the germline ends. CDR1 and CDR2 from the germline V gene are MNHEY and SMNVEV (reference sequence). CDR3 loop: CASRLVQGTEAFF. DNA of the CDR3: TGTGCCAGCAGACTCGTACAGGGAACTGAAGCTTTCTTT.

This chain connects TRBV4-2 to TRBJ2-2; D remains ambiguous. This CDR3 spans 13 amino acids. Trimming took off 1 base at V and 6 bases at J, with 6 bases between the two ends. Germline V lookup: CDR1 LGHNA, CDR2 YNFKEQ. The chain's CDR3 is CASSQGESGELFF. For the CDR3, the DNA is TGTGCCAGCAGCCAAGGAGAATCCGGGGAGCTGTTTTTT.

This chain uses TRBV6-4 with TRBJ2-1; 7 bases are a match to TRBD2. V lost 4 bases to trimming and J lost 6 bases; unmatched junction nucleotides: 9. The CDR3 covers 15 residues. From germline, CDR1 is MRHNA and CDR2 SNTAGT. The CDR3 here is CASSVGGSPANEQFF. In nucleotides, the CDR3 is TGTGCCAGCAGTGTCGGCGGGAGTCCGGCCAATGAGCAGTTCTTC.

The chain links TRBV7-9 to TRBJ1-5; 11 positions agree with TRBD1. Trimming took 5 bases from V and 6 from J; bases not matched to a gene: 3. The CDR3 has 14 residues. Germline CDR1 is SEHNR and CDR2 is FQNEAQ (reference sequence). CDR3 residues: CASSVGQGGQPQHF. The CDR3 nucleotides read TGTGCCAGCAGCGTGGGACAGGGGGGTCAGCCCCAGCATTTT.

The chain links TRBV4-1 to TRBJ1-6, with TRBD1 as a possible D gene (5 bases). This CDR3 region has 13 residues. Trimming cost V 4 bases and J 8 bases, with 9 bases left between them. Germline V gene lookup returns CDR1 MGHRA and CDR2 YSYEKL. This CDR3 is CASSLNRYSPLHF. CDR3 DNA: TGCGCCAGCAGCCTCAACAGGTATTCACCCCTCCACTTT.

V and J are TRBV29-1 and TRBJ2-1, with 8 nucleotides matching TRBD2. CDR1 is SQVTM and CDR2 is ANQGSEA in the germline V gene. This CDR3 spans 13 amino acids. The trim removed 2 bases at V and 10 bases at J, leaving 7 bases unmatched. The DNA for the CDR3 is TGCAGCGTTGAAAATCTCGGCGGGGGGGAGCAGTTCTTC. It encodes CSVENLGGGEQFF.

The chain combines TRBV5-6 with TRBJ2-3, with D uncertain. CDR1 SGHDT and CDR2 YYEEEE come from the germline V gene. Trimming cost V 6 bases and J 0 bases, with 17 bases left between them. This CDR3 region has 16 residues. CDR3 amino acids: CASTRGPTSSTDTQYF. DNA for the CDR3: TGTGCCAGCACTCGAGGCCCCACCTCTAGCACAGATACGCAGTATTTT.

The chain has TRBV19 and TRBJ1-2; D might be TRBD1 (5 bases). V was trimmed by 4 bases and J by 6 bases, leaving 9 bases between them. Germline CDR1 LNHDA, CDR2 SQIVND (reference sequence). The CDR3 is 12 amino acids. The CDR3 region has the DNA TGTGCCAGTAGTACAGGGTGGCATGGCTACACCTTC. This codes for CASSTGWHGYTF.

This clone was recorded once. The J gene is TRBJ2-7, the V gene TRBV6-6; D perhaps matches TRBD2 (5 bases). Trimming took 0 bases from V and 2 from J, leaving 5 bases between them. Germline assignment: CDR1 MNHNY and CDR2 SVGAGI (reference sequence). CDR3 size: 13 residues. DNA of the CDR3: TGTGCCAGCAGTTACTCGCGGGCCTACGAGCAGTACTTC. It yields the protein CASSYSRAYEQYF.

The CDR3 DNA reads TGTGCCAGCAAGGGTAGCGGCCACAATGAGCAGTTCTTC. This gives the protein CASKGSGHNEQFF. The gene calls are TRBV9 and TRBJ2-1, with D possibly being TRBD2 (6 bases). The CDR3 loop spans 13 amino acids. Germline CDR1 and CDR2: SGDLS and YYNGEE. V shed 6 bases and J shed 5 bases, with 12 bases lying between them.

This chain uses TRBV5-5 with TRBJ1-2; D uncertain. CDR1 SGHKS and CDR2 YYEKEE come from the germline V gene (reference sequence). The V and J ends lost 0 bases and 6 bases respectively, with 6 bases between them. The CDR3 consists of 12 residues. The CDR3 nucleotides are TGTGCCAGCAGCTTGGACCGAGATGGCTACACCTTC. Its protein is CASSLDRDGYTF.

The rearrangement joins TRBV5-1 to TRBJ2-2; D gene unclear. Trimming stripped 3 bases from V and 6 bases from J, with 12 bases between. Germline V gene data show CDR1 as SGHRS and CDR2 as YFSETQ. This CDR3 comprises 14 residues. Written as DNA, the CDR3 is TGCGCCAGCAGCTGGGCCAGGTCCTCCGGGGAGCTGTTTTTT. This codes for CASSWARSSGELFF.

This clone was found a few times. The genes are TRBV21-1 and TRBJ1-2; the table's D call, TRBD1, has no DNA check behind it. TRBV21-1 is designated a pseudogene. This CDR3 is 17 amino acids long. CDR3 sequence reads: CASSKAPRGAQVYGYTF. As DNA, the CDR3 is TGTGCCAGCAGCAAAGCCCCCAGGGGGGCGCAGGTCTATGGCTACACCTTC.

The CDR3 nucleotides read TGTGCCAGCAGTTACAGGGGAGAGACCCAGTACTTC. Residues: CASSYRGETQYF. This rearrangement joins TRBV6-5 to TRBJ2-5; a possible D gene is TRBD1 (5 bases). V was shortened by 2 bases and J by 4 bases, with 5 bases between the two germline ends. From germline, CDR1 is MNHEY and CDR2 SVGAGI. The CDR3 totals 12 residues.

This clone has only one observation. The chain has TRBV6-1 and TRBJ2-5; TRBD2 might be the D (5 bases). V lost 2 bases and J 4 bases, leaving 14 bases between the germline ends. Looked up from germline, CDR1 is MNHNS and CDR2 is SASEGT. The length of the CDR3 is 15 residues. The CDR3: CASSERLTTAETQYF. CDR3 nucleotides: TGTGCCAGCAGTGAACGCCTGACTACAGCAGAGACCCAGTACTTC.

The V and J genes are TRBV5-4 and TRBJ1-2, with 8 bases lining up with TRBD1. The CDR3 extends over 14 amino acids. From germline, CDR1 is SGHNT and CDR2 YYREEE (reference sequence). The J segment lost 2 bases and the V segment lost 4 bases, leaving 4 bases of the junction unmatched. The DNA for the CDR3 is TGTGCCAGCAGCCTTCGACAGGGGAACTATGGCTACACCTTC. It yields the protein CASSLRQGNYGYTF.

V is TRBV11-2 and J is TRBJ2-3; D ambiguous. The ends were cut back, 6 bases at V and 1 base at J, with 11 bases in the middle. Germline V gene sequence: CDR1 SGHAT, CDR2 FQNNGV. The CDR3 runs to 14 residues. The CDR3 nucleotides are TGTGCCAGCAGTCTAGGATGGCGCACAGATACGCAGTATTTT. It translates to CASSLGWRTDTQYF.